The clone carrying this TCR beta chain was seen a handful of times. The TCRbeta library was prepared with unique molecular identifiers. A single record per CDR3 protein comes from TCRdb applying MiXCR to the PCR reads. The table records about 830,000 distinct CDR3 sequences, roughly 16% of them present only once. Per germline, CDR1 SQVTM and CDR2 ANQGSEA. This CDR3 comprises 13 residues. Trimming left V 5 bases short and J 4 bases short, with 12 bases between. This sample was taken from a study of T-cell reconstitution after alpha-beta-depleted transplantation in children. The V and J genes are TRBV29-1 and TRBJ1-5, with D maybe TRBD1 (5 bases). The sample was PBMCs, mostly from graft donor cells, taken 360 days after TCRalphabeta/CD19-depleted stem cell transplant. The sequence was collected from a male patient younger than 18 who had a stem cell transplant for acute lymphoblastic leukemia, so the T cells may come from the graft donor. The DNA for the CDR3 is TGCAGCGTTAACGGGGGGACTAATCAGCCCCAGCATTTT. The encoded protein is CSVNGGTNQPQHF.